This is a list of T cell receptor beta chains from one sample in a study of regulatory T cells in long-lasting Graves disease. TCRdb independently ran MiXCR on the multiplex PCR reads; one entry per CDR3 protein. Among about 300,000 distinct CDR3 sequences, 20% to 25% were seen once, and the ten largest hold roughly three fifths. The sequencing used peripheral blood mononuclear cells (PBMCs), collected when the disease was refractory, from a patient treated with antithyroid drugs. These receptors were collected from a female donor with Graves disease. The CDR3 runs from the conserved cysteine through the conserved F or W. A D gene is named only where the DNA matches it firmly. Clone sizes are given selectively: once, few, many, or a class where the clone is expanded.

D | J | size | V | CDR3 | DNA
NA | TRBJ2-7 | many | TRBV10-3 | CAIRGTRDEQYF | TGTGCCATTCGCGGGACTCGTGACGAGCAGTACTTC
NA | TRBJ1-3 | NA | TRBV7-9 | CASRSTSSGNTIYF | TGTGCCAGCAGGTCGACCAGCTCTGGAAACACCATATATTTT
TRBD1 | TRBJ1-5 | NA | TRBV20-1 | CSARALTDRARTAPQHF | TGCAGTGCTAGAGCCCTCACGGACAGGGCAAGAACGGCGCCCCAGCATTTT
NA | TRBJ1-2 | NA | TRBV6-2/TRBV6-3 | CASSYSVGGYTF | TGTGCCAGCAGTTACTCAGTGGGCGGCTACACCTTC
TRBD1 | TRBJ1-1 | many | TRBV30 | CAWSVLGQGTTEAFF | TGTGCCTGGAGTGTACTGGGACAGGGGACGACTGAAGCTTTCTTT
NA | TRBJ1-4 | NA | TRBV12-3/TRBV12-4 | CASSQRFATNEKLFF | TGTGCCAGCAGCCAAAGATTTGCAACTAATGAAAAACTGTTTTTT
NA | TRBJ1-1 | NA | TRBV4-3 | CASSQEERAGTEAFF | TGCGCCAGCAGCCAAGAAGAGAGGGCTGGCACTGAAGCTTTCTTT
TRBD2 | TRBJ2-2 | few | TRBV7-9 | CASSLGAGVATGELFF | TGTGCCAGCAGCTTAGGAGCGGGAGTGGCCACCGGGGAGCTGTTTTTT
NA | TRBJ2-7 | NA | TRBV30 | CAWSGSAKEQYF | TGTGCCTGGAGTGGGTCGGCTAAAGAGCAGTACTTC
TRBD1 | TRBJ1-2 | few | TRBV20-1 | CSARDLRGLNYGYTF | TGCAGTGCTAGAGATCTCAGGGGGCTTAACTATGGCTACACCTTC
NA | TRBJ1-1 | many | TRBV12-3/TRBV12-4 | CASSFSYLPRSEAFF | TGTGCCAGCAGTTTTAGCTATCTGCCGCGTTCGGAAGCTTTCTTT
NA | TRBJ2-2 | NA | TRBV6-1 | CASTLSWTGELFF | TGTGCCAGCACCCTCAGTTGGACCGGGGAGCTGTTTTTT
NA | TRBJ2-7 | NA | TRBV30 | CAWTTIRQGRRLVDYEQYF | TGTGCCTGGACCACTATCCGACAGGGACGTCGACTAGTCGACTACGAGCAGTACTTC
NA | TRBJ1-5 | many | TRBV15 | CATSRDRGVNQPQHF | TGTGCCACCAGCAGAGATCGGGGCGTTAATCAGCCCCAGCATTTT
TRBD1 | TRBJ2-7 | many | TRBV5-1 | CASSLGQGGYEQYF | TGTGCCAGCAGTTTAGGACAGGGAGGCTACGAGCAGTACTTC
TRBD1 | TRBJ2-2 | many | TRBV12-3/TRBV12-4 | CASSLTWTGNTGELFF | TGTGCCAGCAGTTTAACCTGGACAGGAAACACCGGGGAGCTGTTTTTT
NA | TRBJ2-3 | NA | TRBV6-1 | CASSVTGDRTDTQYF | TGTGCCAGCAGTGTTACTGGGGATCGCACAGATACGCAGTATTTT
NA | TRBJ1-1 | NA | TRBV27 | CASSLTGLGKKAFF | TGTGCCAGTAGTTTAACCGGCCTTGGGAAGAAGGCTTTCTTT
NA | TRBJ1-1 | NA | TRBV6-5 | CASSYSLDLNTEAFF | TGTGCCAGCAGTTACTCCCTAGATCTGAACACTGAAGCTTTCTTT
NA | TRBJ2-4 | NA | TRBV9 | CASSGTTKNIQYF | TGTGCCAGCAGCGGGACCACGAAAAACATTCAGTACTTC
TRBD2 | TRBJ2-2 | once | TRBV7-2 | CASSLGYRTRSSGELFF | TGTGCCAGCAGCTTAGGTTATAGGACTAGAAGTTCCGGGGAGCTGTTTTTT
TRBD2 | TRBJ2-5 | many | TRBV28 | CASSLSRLAAQETQYF | TGTGCCAGCAGTTTGTCTAGACTAGCGGCCCAAGAGACCCAGTACTTC
NA | TRBJ1-1 | many | TRBV7-2 | CASSPNNRQDEAFF | TGTGCCAGCAGCCCAAACAACAGACAGGATGAAGCTTTCTTT
NA | TRBJ2-2 | many | TRBV29-1 | CSVDRGNTGELFF | TGCAGCGTTGACAGGGGGAACACCGGGGAGCTGTTTTTT
NA | TRBJ2-7 | NA | TRBV10-2 | CASRAGDSPSYEQYF | TGCGCCAGCAGAGCGGGTGATAGCCCCTCCTACGAGCAGTACTTC
NA | TRBJ2-5 | NA | TRBV25-1 | CASRATGQETQYF | TGTGCCAGCAGGGCAACAGGGCAAGAGACCCAGTACTTC
NA | TRBJ1-3 | NA | TRBV7-2 | CASFSPYSGNTIYF | TGTGCCAGCTTCAGTCCCTACTCTGGAAACACCATATATTTT
TRBD2 | TRBJ2-7 | many | TRBV7-9 | CASSDTLAEAYEQYF | TGTGCCAGCAGCGACACCCTAGCGGAAGCCTACGAGCAGTACTTC
NA | TRBJ2-5 | many | TRBV2 | CASRTGTNRETQYF | TGTGCCAGCAGGACCGGGACAAATCGGGAGACCCAGTACTTC
NA | TRBJ2-5 | NA | TRBV6-1 | CASSPPRVQETQYF | TGTGCCAGCAGTCCCCCCCGGGTCCAAGAGACCCAGTACTTC
TRBD1 | TRBJ2-5 | many | TRBV28 | CASSRAGQGVKTQYF | TGTGCCAGCAGCCGAGCGGGACAGGGGGTAAAGACCCAGTACTTC
TRBD2 | TRBJ2-3 | NA | TRBV7-2 | CASIPGGRTDTQYF | TGTGCCAGCATCCCGGGCGGGAGAACAGATACGCAGTATTTT
TRBD2 | TRBJ2-1 | few | TRBV5-1 | CASSLVAGGVYNEQFF | TGCGCCAGCAGCTTGGTAGCGGGAGGGGTCTACAATGAGCAGTTCTTC
TRBD1 | TRBJ2-7 | NA | TRBV20-1 | CSARELAGQGSYEQYF | TGCAGTGCTAGAGAACTGGCGGGACAGGGCTCCTACGAGCAGTACTTC
NA | TRBJ2-7 | NA | TRBV4-1 | CASSQGYGDYEQYF | TGCGCCAGCAGCCAAGGTTACGGGGACTACGAGCAGTACTTC
TRBD1 | TRBJ1-6 | few | TRBV7-2 | CASSSLYRQGAPSPLHF | TGTGCCAGCAGCTCCCTATACCGACAGGGGGCTCCGTCACCCCTCCACTTT
NA | TRBJ1-1 | NA | TRBV9 | CASSVDSRNTEAFF | TGTGCCAGCAGCGTAGACAGCCGGAACACTGAAGCTTTCTTT